What follows are 6 T cell receptor beta chains derived from one specimen sequenced in a study of metastatic and nonmetastatic thyroid tumors. All patients reached thyroid surgery having received no treatment beforehand. TCRdb redid the clone calls on the PCR reads using MiXCR. The sample lists roughly 4,900 clones, 28% occurring once. Sequencing was carried out using adjacent normal tissue. Source of these receptors: a female donor with papillary thyroid cancer or a benign thyroid nodule (not recorded which). Some clones in this sample may be carry-over from other donors' samples.

Only a few counts were recorded for this clone. The CDR3 nucleotides are TGTGCCAGCAGTTACGTGGAAGGGTTCAACTACGAGCAGTACTTC. Translation: CASSYVEGFNYEQYF. The chain carries TRBV6-2 or TRBV6-3 and TRBJ2-7, with D unresolved. V was cut by 2 bases and J by 3 bases, with 14 bases left in between. The germline V gene encodes CDR1 MNHEY and CDR2 SVGEGT. CDR3 length: 15 residues.

V is TRBV6-2 or TRBV6-3 and J is TRBJ2-6; D unclear. Germline V gene data show CDR1 as MNHEY and CDR2 as SVGEGT. This CDR3 region has 17 residues. V was shortened by 7 bases and J by 6 bases, with 22 bases between the two germline ends. The CDR3 nucleotides are TGTGCCAGCATTTGGGTGTGGCTGAGGAAGAAGGCCAACGTCCTGACTTTC. This translates into CASIWVWLRKKANVLTF.

There are a few counts of this clone. V and J are TRBV7-2 and TRBJ2-7; D uncertain. Per the germline V gene, CDR1 is SGHTA and CDR2 is FQGNSA. V was pared by 1 base and J by 6 bases, with 4 bases between. CDR3 length: 11 residues. Here the CDR3 DNA reads TGTGCCAGCAGCTTAGTCGGCGAGCAGTACTTC. It yields the protein CASSLVGEQYF. The whole variable domain, remainder taken from reference TRBV7-2 and TRBJ2-7, is GAGVSQSPSNKVTEKGKDVELRCDPISGHTALYWYRQSLGQGLEFLIYFQGNSAPDKSGLPSDRFSAERTGGSVSTLTIQRTQQEDSAVYLCASSLVGEQYFGPGTRLTVT.

By its share, this clone is large. The chain employs TRBV27 and TRBJ2-3; D is tentatively TRBD1 or TRBD2 (5 bases each). V lost 3 bases to trimming and J lost 0 bases, with 10 bases between them. Germline CDR1 is MNHEY and CDR2 is SMNVEV (reference sequence). The CDR3 is 15 amino acids. The CDR3 DNA sequence: TGTGCCAGCAGTTTGATGGGACCTAGCACAGATACGCAGTATTTT. As protein: CASSLMGPSTDTQYF.

This clone was recorded a few times. The chain recombines TRBV12-3 or TRBV12-4 with TRBJ2-2; D unclear. The V gene lost 7 bases and the J gene lost 8 bases, with 11 bases spanning the gap. The CDR3 is 12 residues long. The CDR3 region has the DNA TGTGCCAGCATCCTAGGGCGGGGGGAGCTGTTTTTT. This gives the protein CASILGRGELFF.

The chain employs TRBV10-3 and TRBJ1-6; TRBD1 agrees at 10 bases. The germline V gene has CDR1 ENHRY and CDR2 SYGVKD. CDR3 length: 15 amino acids. After removal of 5 bases from V and 9 bases from J, the junction contained 7 bases not matched to a gene. The CDR3 loop is CAISPGTGDVSPLHF. For the CDR3, the DNA is TGTGCCATCAGTCCCGGGACAGGGGACGTTTCACCCCTCCACTTT.